The clone carrying this T cell receptor beta chain was found once. V was clipped by 5 bases and J by 5 bases; unmatched bases: 9. The CDR3 runs 16 residues. Germline V gene data show CDR1 as MNHEY and CDR2 as SMNVEV (reference sequence). This record comes from a study of blood T cell repertoires in COVID-19. Overall study context: COVID-19 samples collected from the United States, Italy and Spain covered acute and convalescent phases. T cells, B-cell-depleted T cells, or PBMCs supplied cDNA or gDNA.

Enrolment of Seattle patients took place during active infection, and they were followed longitudinally. The table came from immunoSEQ multiplex PCR; TCRdb's copy has only in-frame clones and leaves some out. This table holds more than 200,000 clones, more than 85% found once. This TCR came from a woman aged 60-75 years with COVID-19, enrolled during active disease. This chain links TRBV27 with TRBJ2-1; 10 bases are a match to TRBD1. Sequencing input: peripheral blood. The CDR3 nucleotides read TGTGCCAGCAGTAACTACGACAGGGGGCGAAACAATGAGCAGTTCTTC. It specifies CASSNYDRGRNNEQFF.